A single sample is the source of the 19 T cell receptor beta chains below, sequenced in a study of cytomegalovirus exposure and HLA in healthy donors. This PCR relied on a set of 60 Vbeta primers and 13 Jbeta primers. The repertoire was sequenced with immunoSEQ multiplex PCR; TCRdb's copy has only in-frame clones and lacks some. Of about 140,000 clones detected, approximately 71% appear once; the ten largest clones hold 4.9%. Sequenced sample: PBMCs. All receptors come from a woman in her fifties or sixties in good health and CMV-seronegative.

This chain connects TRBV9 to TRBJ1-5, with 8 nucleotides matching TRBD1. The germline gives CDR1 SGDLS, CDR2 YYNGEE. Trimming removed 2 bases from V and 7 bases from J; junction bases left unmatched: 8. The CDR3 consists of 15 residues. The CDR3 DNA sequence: TGTGCCAGCAGCGTCGGACAGGGCGAGGGCCAGCCCCAGCATTTT. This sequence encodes CASSVGQGEGQPQHF.

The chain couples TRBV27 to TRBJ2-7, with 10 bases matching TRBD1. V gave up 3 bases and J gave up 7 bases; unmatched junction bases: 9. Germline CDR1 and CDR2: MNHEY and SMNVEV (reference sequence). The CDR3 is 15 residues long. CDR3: CASSLRGQGLREQYF. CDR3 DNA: TGTGCCAGCAGTTTGCGGGGACAGGGGCTACGGGAGCAGTACTTC.

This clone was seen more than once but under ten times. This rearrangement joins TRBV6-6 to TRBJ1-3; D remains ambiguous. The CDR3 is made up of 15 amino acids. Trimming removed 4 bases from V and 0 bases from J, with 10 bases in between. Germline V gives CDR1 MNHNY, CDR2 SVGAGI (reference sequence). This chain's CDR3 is CASSSAGYSGNTIYF. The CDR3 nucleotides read TGTGCCAGCAGTTCAGCGGGGTACTCTGGAAACACCATATATTTT.

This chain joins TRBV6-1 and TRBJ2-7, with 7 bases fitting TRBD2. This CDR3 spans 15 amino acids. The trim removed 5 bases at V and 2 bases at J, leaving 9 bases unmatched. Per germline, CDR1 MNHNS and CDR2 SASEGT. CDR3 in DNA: TGTGCCAGCAGTTCCGGGACTACCATTACCTACGAGCAGTACTTC. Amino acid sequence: CASSSGTTITYEQYF.

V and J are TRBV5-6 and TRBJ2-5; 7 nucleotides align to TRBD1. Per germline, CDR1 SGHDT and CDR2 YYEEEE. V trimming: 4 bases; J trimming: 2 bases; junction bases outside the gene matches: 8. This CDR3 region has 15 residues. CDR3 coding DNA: TGTGCCAGCAGCCCAGACAGGGTGCGGCAAGAGACCCAGTACTTC. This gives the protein CASSPDRVRQETQYF.

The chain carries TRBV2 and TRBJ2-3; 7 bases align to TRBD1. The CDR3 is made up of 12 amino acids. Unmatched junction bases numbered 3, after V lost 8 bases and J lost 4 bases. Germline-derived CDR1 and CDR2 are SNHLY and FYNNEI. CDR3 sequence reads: CASRQGADTQYF. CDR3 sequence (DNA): TGTGCCAGCCGGCAGGGGGCAGATACGCAGTATTTT.

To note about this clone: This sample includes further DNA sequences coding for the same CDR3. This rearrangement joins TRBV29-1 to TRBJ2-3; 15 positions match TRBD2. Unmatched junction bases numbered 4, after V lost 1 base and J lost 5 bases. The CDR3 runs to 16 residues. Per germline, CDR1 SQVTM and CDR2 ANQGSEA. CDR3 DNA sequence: TGCAGCGTTGAAGGGGGACTAGCGGGGGGTTTAGATACGCAGTATTTT. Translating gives CSVEGGLAGGLDTQYF.

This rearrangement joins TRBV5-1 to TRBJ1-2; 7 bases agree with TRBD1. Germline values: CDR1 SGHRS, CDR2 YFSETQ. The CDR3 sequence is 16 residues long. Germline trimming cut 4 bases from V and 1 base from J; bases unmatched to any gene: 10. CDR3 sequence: CASSPGQAKYNYGYTF. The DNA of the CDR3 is TGCGCCAGCAGCCCCGGACAGGCAAAATATAACTATGGCTACACCTTC.

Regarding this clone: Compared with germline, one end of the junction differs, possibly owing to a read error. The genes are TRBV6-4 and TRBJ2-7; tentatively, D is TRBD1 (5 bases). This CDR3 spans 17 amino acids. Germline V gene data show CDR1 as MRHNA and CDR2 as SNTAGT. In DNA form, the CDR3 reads TGTGCCAGCAGTGCGAAACAGGCTGCGCCCACCCAATCCACCAGGCCCTTC. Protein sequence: CASSAKQAAPTQSTRPF.

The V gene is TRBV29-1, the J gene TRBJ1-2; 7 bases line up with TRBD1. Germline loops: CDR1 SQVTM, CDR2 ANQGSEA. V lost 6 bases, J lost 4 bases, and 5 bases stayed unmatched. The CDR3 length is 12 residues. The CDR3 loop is CSVGQDRYGYTF. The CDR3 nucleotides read TGCAGCGTCGGACAGGACCGCTATGGCTACACCTTC.

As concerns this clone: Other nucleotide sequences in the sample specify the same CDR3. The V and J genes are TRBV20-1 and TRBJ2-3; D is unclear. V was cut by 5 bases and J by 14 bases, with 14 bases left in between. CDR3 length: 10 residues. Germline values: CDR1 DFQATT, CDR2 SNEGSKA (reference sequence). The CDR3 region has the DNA TGCAGTGCTGGTGGTGGTAGAAGGTATTTT. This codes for CSAGGGRRYF.

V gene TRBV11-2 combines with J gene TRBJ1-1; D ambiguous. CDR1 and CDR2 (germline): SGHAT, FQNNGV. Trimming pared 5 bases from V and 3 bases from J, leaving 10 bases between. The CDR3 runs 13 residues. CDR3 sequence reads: CASSALPDTEAFF. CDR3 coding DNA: TGTGCCAGCAGCGCCCTGCCGGACACTGAAGCTTTCTTT.

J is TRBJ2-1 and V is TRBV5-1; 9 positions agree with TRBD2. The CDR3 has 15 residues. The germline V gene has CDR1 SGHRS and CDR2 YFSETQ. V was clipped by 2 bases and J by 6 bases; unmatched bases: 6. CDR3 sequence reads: CASSFGAGGFNEQFF. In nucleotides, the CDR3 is TGCGCCAGCAGCTTCGGGGCGGGGGGGTTCAATGAGCAGTTCTTC. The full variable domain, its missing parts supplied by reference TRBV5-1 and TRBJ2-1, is KAGVTQTPRYLIKTRGQQVTLSCSPISGHRSVSWYQQTPGQGLQFLFEYFSETQRNKGNFPGRFSGRQFSNSRSEMNVSTLELGDSALYLCASSFGAGGFNEQFFGPGTRLTVL.

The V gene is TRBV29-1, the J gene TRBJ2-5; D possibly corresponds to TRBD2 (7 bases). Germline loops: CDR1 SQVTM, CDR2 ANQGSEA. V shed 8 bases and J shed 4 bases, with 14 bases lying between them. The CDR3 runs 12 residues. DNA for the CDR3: TGCAGCTTCGGGGGGCGAGGAGAGACCCAGTACTTC. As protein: CSFGGRGETQYF.

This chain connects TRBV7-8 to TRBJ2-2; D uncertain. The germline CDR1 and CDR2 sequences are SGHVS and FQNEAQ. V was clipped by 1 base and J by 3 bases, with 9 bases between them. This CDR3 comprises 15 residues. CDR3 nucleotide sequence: TGTGCCAGCAGCTTAGTGAGTAGTCACACCGGGGAGCTGTTTTTT. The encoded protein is CASSLVSSHTGELFF.

CDR3 DNA: TGTGCCAGCACCTTCAGGGGGCGCGGGTTCTTT. Its translation: CASTFRGRGFF. V usage is TRBV7-2 and J usage is TRBJ1-1; 8 nucleotides agree with TRBD1. Per the germline V gene, CDR1 is SGHTA and CDR2 is FQGNSA. The CDR3 runs to 11 residues. Trimming removed 7 bases from V and 14 bases from J; junction bases left unmatched: 9.

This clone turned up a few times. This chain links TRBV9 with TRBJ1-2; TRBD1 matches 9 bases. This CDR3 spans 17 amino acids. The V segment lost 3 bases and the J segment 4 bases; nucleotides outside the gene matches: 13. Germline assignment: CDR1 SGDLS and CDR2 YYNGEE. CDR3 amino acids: CASSAALQGAESYGYTF. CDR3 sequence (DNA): TGTGCCAGCAGCGCGGCTCTACAGGGGGCTGAGTCCTATGGCTACACCTTC. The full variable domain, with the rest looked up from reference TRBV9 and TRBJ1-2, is DSGVTQTPKHLITATGQRVTLRCSPRSGDLSVYWYQQSLDQGLQFLIQYYNGEERAKGNILERFSAQQFPDLHSELNLSSLELGDSALYFCASSAALQGAESYGYTFGSGTRLTVV.

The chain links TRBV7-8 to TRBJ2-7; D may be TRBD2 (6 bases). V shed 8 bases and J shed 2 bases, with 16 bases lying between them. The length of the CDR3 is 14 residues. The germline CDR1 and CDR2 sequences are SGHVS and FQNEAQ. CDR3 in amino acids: CASSGGDFPYEQYF. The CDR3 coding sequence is TGTGCCAGCTCCGGAGGGGACTTCCCCTACGAGCAGTACTTC.

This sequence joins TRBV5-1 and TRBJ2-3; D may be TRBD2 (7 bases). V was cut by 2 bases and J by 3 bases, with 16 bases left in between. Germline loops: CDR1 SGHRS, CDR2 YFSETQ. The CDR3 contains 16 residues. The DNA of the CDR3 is TGCGCCAGCAGCTTCGAGCTAGGGGGGGCTACAGATACGCAGTATTTT. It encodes CASSFELGGATDTQYF.